This passage covers 25 T cell receptor beta chains from one sample sequenced in a study of blood T cell repertoires in COVID-19. Profiled with immunoSEQ multiplex PCR; TCRdb holds only in-frame clones, not every one. This table holds some 320,000 clones, 90% found once. The sample comprised PBMCs or T cells enriched from blood (not recorded which). The source of these receptors is a man in his 60s who had recovered from COVID-19.

This clone was detected once. This chain joins TRBV7-9 and TRBJ1-5, with D possibly TRBD1 on 6 matching bases. V was clipped by 7 bases and J by 0 bases, with 16 bases between them. CDR3 length equals 16 residues. CDR1 SEHNR and CDR2 FQNEAQ come from the germline V gene (reference sequence). CDR3 loop: CASTREGDYSNQPQHF. The CDR3 coding sequence is TGTGCCAGCACTCGAGAGGGGGATTATAGCAATCAGCCCCAGCATTTT.

In its sample, this clone was seen a few times. J is TRBJ2-7 and V is TRBV11-3, with 7 bases aligning to TRBD2. Germline assignment: CDR1 SGHNT and CDR2 YENEEA. The CDR3 spans 13 residues. V gave up 4 bases and J gave up 3 bases; unmatched junction bases: 3. Here the CDR3 DNA reads TGTGCCAGCAGCTCGGAGCGGGGCTACGAGCAGTACTTC. Its protein is CASSSERGYEQYF.

The V gene is TRBV4-1, the J gene TRBJ1-3; 8 positions match TRBD1. J lost 3 bases, V lost 4 bases, and 5 bases had no gene match. Germline V CDR1 and CDR2: MGHRA, YSYEKL. The CDR3 covers 15 residues. CDR3 sequence: CASSPPTGGGNTIYF. In DNA, the CDR3 is TGCGCCAGCAGCCCCCCCACAGGGGGTGGAAACACCATATATTTT.

This chain joins TRBV7-9 and TRBJ2-5; tentatively, D is TRBD1 (6 bases). The germline V and J ends were trimmed by 5 bases and 0 bases, with 10 bases remaining between them. Germline CDR1 is SEHNR and CDR2 is FQNEAQ (reference sequence). There are 14 residues in the CDR3. The CDR3 bases are TGTGCCAGCAGCCCGGGGACATACCAAGAGACCCAGTACTTC. Translation gives CASSPGTYQETQYF. The full variable domain, its missing parts supplied by reference TRBV7-9 and TRBJ2-5, is DTGVSQNPRHKITKRGQNVTFRCDPISEHNRLYWYRQTLGQGPEFLTYFQNEAQLEKSRLLSDRFSAERPKGSFSTLEIQRTEQGDSAMYLCASSPGTYQETQYFGPGTRLLVL.

The chain has TRBV11-2 and TRBJ2-1; TRBD2 matches at 10 bases. Germline V gene lookup returns CDR1 SGHAT and CDR2 FQNNGV. Trimming removed 3 bases from V and 1 base from J; junction bases left unmatched: 12. The CDR3 consists of 19 residues. In DNA form, the CDR3 reads TGTGCCAGCAGCTTTGGTAGGAAAATAGCGGGAGGTTCCTACAATGAGCAGTTCTTC. Encoded protein: CASSFGRKIAGGSYNEQFF.

The chain links TRBV10-3 to TRBJ1-5; weak D call: TRBD1 (6 bases). The germline V and J ends were trimmed by 8 bases and 6 bases, with 14 bases remaining between them. Germline CDR1 reads ENHRY; CDR2 reads SYGVKD. The CDR3 consists of 13 residues. The CDR3 DNA sequence: TGTGCCATCGGGGCAGGGGTGGGTCAGCCCCAGCATTTT. This encodes CAIGAGVGQPQHF.

This sequence joins TRBV11-3 and TRBJ2-3, with 10 positions matching TRBD2. The V gene's germline CDR1 is SGHNT and CDR2 YENEEA. The CDR3 extends over 15 amino acids. The J segment lost 4 bases and the V segment lost 3 bases, leaving 4 bases of the junction unmatched. CDR3: CASSFSSGSADTQYF. The CDR3 DNA reads as TGTGCCAGCAGCTTCTCTAGCGGGAGCGCAGATACGCAGTATTTT.

J is TRBJ1-4 and V is TRBV7-8; D may be TRBD1 (6 bases). Germline V gene lookup returns CDR1 SGHVS and CDR2 FQNEAQ. The CDR3 contains 17 residues. Deletions cut 0 bases from V and 4 bases from J, with 15 bases between. The CDR3 DNA is TGTGCCAGCAGCTTAGCGTCCACAGGGTTGGTTAATGAAAAACTGTTTTTT. Protein product: CASSLASTGLVNEKLFF.

The chain couples TRBV18 to TRBJ1-5, with D hard to call. The germline V and J ends were trimmed by 6 bases and 10 bases, with 10 bases remaining between them. This CDR3 is built from 11 residues. CDR1 and CDR2 from the germline V gene are KGHSH and LQKENI. Here the CDR3 DNA reads TGTGCCAGCTCGCAGAATCGACCCCAGCATTTT. Protein: CASSQNRPQHF.

The chain combines TRBV24-1 with TRBJ2-1, with D possibly TRBD1 on 5 matching bases. Trimming removed 4 bases from V and 5 bases from J, with 14 bases in between. The CDR3 covers 15 residues. CDR1 KGHDR and CDR2 SFDVKD come from the germline V gene. DNA for the CDR3: TGTGCCACCAGTGACCCCAGGGTTTCTAACAATGAGCAGTTCTTC. Its translation is CATSDPRVSNNEQFF.

The chain uses TRBV3-1 (or the pseudogene TRBV3-2) and TRBJ1-5; 7 positions match TRBD1. Germline CDR1 LGHDT, CDR2 YNNKEL (reference sequence). The CDR3 is 17 residues long. The junction had 11 bases not matched to a gene; V was cut back by 4 bases and J by 2 bases. In DNA, the CDR3 is TGTGCCAGCAGCCTATTACCGGACAGGCGAGGCAATCAGCCCCAGCATTTT. Amino acid sequence: CASSLLPDRRGNQPQHF.

This sequence joins TRBV5-1 and TRBJ2-2; 8 bases agree with TRBD1. Germline CDR1 SGHRS, CDR2 YFSETQ. This CDR3 has 16 residues. With 5 bases clipped from V and 6 bases from J, the junction kept 12 bases outside the gene matches. This chain's CDR3 is CASRVSDRVFAGELFF. Written as DNA, the CDR3 is TGCGCCAGCAGGGTTTCGGACAGGGTTTTTGCCGGGGAGCTGTTTTTT.

The chain joins TRBV2 to TRBJ1-3; tentative D call: TRBD1 (6 bases). From germline, CDR1 is SNHLY and CDR2 FYNNEI. The germline V and J ends were trimmed by 9 bases and 6 bases, with 18 bases remaining between them. The CDR3 is made up of 14 amino acids. For the CDR3, the DNA is TGTGCCAGAAAAACCGGGACATTCGAAAACACCATATATTTT. Translating it yields CARKTGTFENTIYF.

V is TRBV6-5 and J is TRBJ2-7, with D perhaps matching TRBD1 (6 bases). The germline V gene has CDR1 MNHEY and CDR2 SVGAGI. The CDR3 has 14 residues. V was trimmed by 10 bases and J by 4 bases, leaving 20 bases between them. The CDR3 region has the DNA TGTGCCACCTTTACCGGGACAAGGGTTTACGAGCAGTACTTC. Protein: CATFTGTRVYEQYF.

The V call is TRBV5-6, the J call TRBJ2-2; maybe TRBD2 (5 bases). The CDR3 has 13 residues. The V gene's germline CDR1 is SGHDT and CDR2 YYEEEE. The V gene lost 2 bases and the J gene lost 6 bases, with 8 bases spanning the gap. The DNA for the CDR3 is TGTGCCAGCAGCTTAGGAGGTCCCGGGGAGCTGTTTTTT. Protein product: CASSLGGPGELFF. The full variable domain, in which reference TRBV5-6 and TRBJ2-2 provide the parts outside the CDR3, is DAGVTQSPTHLIKTRGQQVTLRCSPKSGHDTVSWYQQALGQGPQFIFQYYEEEERQRGNFPDRFSGHQFPNYSSELNVNALLLGDSALYLCASSLGGPGELFFGEGSRLTVL.

The chain recombines TRBV14 with TRBJ1-3; D possibly corresponds to TRBD1 (6 bases). The CDR3 has 16 residues. The germline CDR1 and CDR2 sequences are SGHDN and FVKESK. Trimming stripped 1 base from V and 3 bases from J, with 13 bases between. The CDR3 is CASSQVQGTFGNTIYF. As DNA, the CDR3 is TGTGCCAGCAGCCAAGTGCAGGGGACCTTTGGAAACACCATATATTTT.

CDR3 amino acids: CASSPGGGNTGELFF. CDR3 in DNA: TGTGCCAGCAGTCCAGGGGGCGGTAACACCGGGGAGCTGTTTTTT. This chain joins TRBV6-2 or TRBV6-3 and TRBJ2-2; 8 bases map to TRBD1. Trimming cost V 5 bases and J 2 bases; bases outside gene matches: 4. The V gene's germline CDR1 is MNHEY and CDR2 SVGEGT. The CDR3 is 15 amino acids.

Details on this clone: A read error may produce the germline difference seen at one junction end. This sequence joins TRBV7-7 and TRBJ2-2; 13 nucleotides align to TRBD2. The CDR3 is 17 residues long. In germline, CDR1 is SSHAT, CDR2 FNYEAQ (reference sequence). The CDR3 bases are TGTGCTAGCAGCGCTTGGACTAGCGGGGGAAACACCGGGGAGCTGTTTTTT. It specifies CASSAWTSGGNTGELFF.

This chain connects TRBV19 to TRBJ1-4; D is undetermined. Germline V lookup: CDR1 LNHDA, CDR2 SQIVND (reference sequence). V lost 3 bases and J 8 bases, leaving 16 bases between the germline ends. The CDR3 length is 15 residues. Here the CDR3 DNA reads TGTGCCAGTAGTATGCGGGCCGTCGGGAACGAAAAACTGTTTTTT. Protein product: CASSMRAVGNEKLFF. The full variable domain, its missing parts supplied by reference TRBV19 and TRBJ1-4, is DGGITQSPKYLFRKEGQNVTLSCEQNLNHDAMYWYRQDPGQGLRLIYYSQIVNDFQKGDIAEGYSVSREKKESFPLTVTSAQKNPTAFYLCASSMRAVGNEKLFFGSGTQLSVL.

This clone came up a few times. The rearrangement joins TRBV7-2 to TRBJ2-2, with 10 bases aligning to TRBD2. The J segment lost 3 bases and the V segment lost 0 bases, leaving 1 base of the junction unmatched. This CDR3 has 16 amino acids. The germline CDR1 and CDR2 sequences are SGHTA and FQGNSA. CDR3: CASSLASGRHTGELFF. As DNA, the CDR3 is TGTGCCAGCAGCTTAGCTAGCGGGAGGCACACCGGGGAGCTGTTTTTT.

CDR3 sequence: CASSSNGSPNQPQHF. The CDR3 DNA reads as TGTGCCAGCAGCTCGAACGGGTCCCCAAATCAGCCCCAGCATTTT. The chain is built from TRBV7-9 and TRBJ1-5; D remains unclear. The CDR3 runs 15 residues. Germline CDR1 is SEHNR and CDR2 is FQNEAQ (reference sequence). V gave up 4 bases and J gave up 4 bases, with 14 bases separating them.

V and J are TRBV9 and TRBJ2-3; the D gene is possibly TRBD1 (6 bases). CDR1 and CDR2 (germline): SGDLS, YYNGEE. With 4 bases removed from V and 0 bases from J, the gap between germline ends came to 15 bases. CDR3 length: 16 residues. The CDR3, as DNA: TGTGCCAGCAGCCCTGCTTGGGGGCAAAGCACAGATACGCAGTATTTT. Translating gives CASSPAWGQSTDTQYF.

The gene calls are TRBV4-1 and TRBJ1-1; 7 bases fit TRBD1. Germline V gene data show CDR1 as MGHRA and CDR2 as YSYEKL. J gave up 6 bases and V 4 bases, and 8 bases lay outside the gene matches. The length of the CDR3 is 14 residues. The CDR3 here is CASSLGQVGAEAFF. The DNA of the CDR3 is TGCGCCAGCAGCCTCGGACAGGTGGGGGCTGAAGCTTTCTTT.

The chain links TRBV11-3 to TRBJ2-1; 9 nucleotides match TRBD2. The CDR3 contains 17 residues. Germline lookup yields CDR1 SGHNT and CDR2 YENEEA. V trimming: 1 base; J trimming: 4 bases; junction bases outside the gene matches: 8. This CDR3 is CASSLVSGLARYNEQFF. CDR3 DNA sequence: TGTGCCAGCAGCTTAGTCTCTGGACTAGCGCGATACAATGAGCAGTTCTTC.

The chain joins TRBV6-5 to TRBJ2-1; no clear D. The CDR3 has 15 amino acids. CDR1 is MNHEY, CDR2 SVGAGI, per germline. V lost 9 bases and J lost 0, with 15 bases in between. The DNA of the CDR3 is TGTGCCAGTCGAATGGTAGCCAGCTCCTACAATGAGCAGTTCTTC. It yields the protein CASRMVASSYNEQFF.